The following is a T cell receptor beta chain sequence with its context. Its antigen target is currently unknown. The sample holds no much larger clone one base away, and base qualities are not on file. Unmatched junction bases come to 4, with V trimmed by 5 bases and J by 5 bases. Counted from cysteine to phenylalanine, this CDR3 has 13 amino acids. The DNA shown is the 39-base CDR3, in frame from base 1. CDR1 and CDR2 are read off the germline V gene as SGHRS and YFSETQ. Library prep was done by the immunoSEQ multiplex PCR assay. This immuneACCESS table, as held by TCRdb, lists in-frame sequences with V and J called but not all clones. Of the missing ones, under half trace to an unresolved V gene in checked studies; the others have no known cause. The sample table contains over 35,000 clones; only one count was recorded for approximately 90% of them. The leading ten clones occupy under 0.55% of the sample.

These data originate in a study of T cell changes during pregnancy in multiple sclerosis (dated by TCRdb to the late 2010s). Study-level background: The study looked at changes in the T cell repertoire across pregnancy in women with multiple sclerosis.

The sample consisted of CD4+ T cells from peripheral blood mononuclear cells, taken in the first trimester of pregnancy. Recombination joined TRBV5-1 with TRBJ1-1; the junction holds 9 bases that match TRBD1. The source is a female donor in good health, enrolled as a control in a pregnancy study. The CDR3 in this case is CASSGQGSTEAFF. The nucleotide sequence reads TGCGCCAGCAGTGGACAGGGGTCGACTGAAGCTTTCTTT.